This T cell receptor beta chain was captured in a study of glioma-infiltrating T cells after dendritic cell vaccination. The overall study: Dendritic cell vaccine was injected intradermally three times, biweekly. Study-level points and caveats: Survival was not directly related to TCR clonality in these patients.

On this clone: Its antigen is unidentified.

Produced via immunoSEQ multiplex PCR; TCRdb's table is partial and in-frame only. The sample consists of tens of thousands of clones, around 90% of them appearing once. The CDR3 spans 16 residues. Losses at the gene ends were 5 bases for V and 3 bases for J; bases not matched to a gene: 8. CDR1 is KGHSH and CDR2 is LQKENI in the germline V gene. PBMC were collected before vaccination, two weeks after the third vaccination, and at progression. This sample comprised blood, obtained before dendritic cell vaccination. The chain is built from TRBV18 and TRBJ2-2, with TRBD1 matching over 8 bases. The clonotype was recovered from a human donor with glioblastoma. The CDR3 sequence: CASSASGQGYTGELFF. CDR3 sequence (DNA): TGTGCCAGCTCAGCCTCAGGACAGGGCTACACCGGGGAGCTGTTTTTT.